These 26 T cell receptor beta chains share one sample of origin, sequenced in a study of cytomegalovirus exposure and HLA in healthy donors. The table came from immunoSEQ multiplex PCR; TCRdb's copy has only in-frame clones and leaves some out. The sample has approximately 58,000 clones; 85% to 95% are singletons. The source material was PBMCs. Receptors were obtained from a woman aged 18-29 years in good health and CMV-seropositive.

V usage is TRBV29-1 and J usage is TRBJ2-1, with 9 positions matching TRBD2. The CDR3 is 15 residues long. CDR1 is SQVTM and CDR2 is ANQGSEA in the germline V gene. V dropped 1 base and J dropped 3; count of bases not matched to a gene: 4. The CDR3 DNA reads TGCAGCGTTGAAGGGACTAGCGATAACTACAATGAGCAGTTCTTC. As protein: CSVEGTSDNYNEQFF.

The rearrangement uses TRBV6-5 and TRBJ1-5; the D gene is possibly TRBD1 (6 bases). Germline CDR1 reads MNHEY; CDR2 reads SVGAGI. This CDR3 is 15 amino acids long. V was cut by 6 bases and J by 0 bases, with 12 bases left in between. Written as DNA, the CDR3 is TGTGCCAGCAGCAGTACAGGGAATAGCAATCAGCCCCAGCATTTT. It codes for CASSSTGNSNQPQHF.

The J gene is TRBJ2-1, the V gene TRBV7-9; 11 nucleotides align to TRBD2. The CDR3 has 14 amino acids. V shed 8 bases, J shed 4 bases, and the junction held 4 bases outside the gene matches. CDR1 and CDR2 (germline): SEHNR, FQNEAQ (reference sequence). CDR3 sequence: CASCRTSGYNEQFF. CDR3 nucleotide sequence: TGTGCCAGCTGCCGGACTAGCGGGTACAATGAGCAGTTCTTC.

The rearrangement links TRBV4-1 to TRBJ2-7, with TRBD1 as a possible D gene (6 bases). With 0 bases removed from V and 2 bases from J, the gap between germline ends came to 14 bases. The germline gives CDR1 MGHRA, CDR2 YSYEKL. There are 16 residues in the CDR3. CDR3 nucleotide sequence: TGCGCCAGCAGCCAAGATCTTACAGGGATAGCCTACGAGCAGTACTTC. It specifies CASSQDLTGIAYEQYF.

The chain carries TRBV19 and TRBJ1-1; TRBD1 is a possible D gene (5 bases). CDR1 is LNHDA, CDR2 SQIVND, per germline (reference sequence). This CDR3 comprises 12 residues. V shed 8 bases and J shed 1 base, with 8 bases lying between them. As DNA, the CDR3 is TGTGCCAGTGATCAGGGGAACACTGAAGCTTTCTTT. Translating it yields CASDQGNTEAFF.

The chain employs TRBV4-2 and TRBJ2-3; no clear D. Per germline, CDR1 LGHNA and CDR2 YNFKEQ. Trimming left V 0 bases short and J 2 bases short, with 15 bases between. This CDR3 region has 17 residues. As DNA, the CDR3 is TGTGCCAGCAGCCAAGAAGAGTATACTACCGACACAGATACGCAGTATTTT. It specifies CASSQEEYTTDTDTQYF.

The count of this clone is one. The chain has TRBV7-2 and TRBJ2-3, with 7 bases identical to TRBD2. The CDR3 consists of 15 residues. After removal of 5 bases from V and 7 bases from J, the junction contained 12 bases not matched to a gene. CDR1 is SGHTA, CDR2 FQGNSA, per germline. The CDR3 region has the DNA TGTGCCAGCAGCCCCCCTCGGGGGGTCGGGAATACGCAGTATTTT. Its translation is CASSPPRGVGNTQYF. Full variable domain (missing parts from reference TRBV7-2 and TRBJ2-3): GAGVSQSPSNKVTEKGKDVELRCDPISGHTALYWYRQSLGQGLEFLIYFQGNSAPDKSGLPSDRFSAERTGGSVSTLTIQRTQQEDSAVYLCASSPPRGVGNTQYFGPGTRLTVL.

This CDR3 is CASSSPGRGGSREQYF. The CDR3, as DNA: TGTGCCAGCAGCTCCCCGGGTCGGGGGGGTTCAAGGGAGCAGTACTTC. The genes are TRBV5-4 and TRBJ2-7; the match to TRBD2 covers 8 bases. Germline CDR1 reads SGHNT; CDR2 reads YYREEE (reference sequence). With 3 bases clipped from V and 7 bases from J, the junction kept 15 bases outside the gene matches. The CDR3 sequence is 16 residues long.

The chain links TRBV6-5 to TRBJ2-1; D possibly corresponds to TRBD1 (8 bases). The CDR3 contains 15 residues. CDR1 and CDR2 (germline): MNHEY, SVGAGI. V lost 4 bases, J lost 4 bases, and 14 bases lay in between. This CDR3 is CASSFYRGGYNEQFF. CDR3 coding DNA: TGTGCCAGCAGTTTCTACAGGGGGGGGTACAATGAGCAGTTCTTC.

V usage is TRBV28 and J usage is TRBJ2-1, with 8 bases fitting TRBD2. J lost 8 bases, V lost 2 bases, and 14 bases had no gene match. CDR3 size: 17 residues. Germline V CDR1 and CDR2: MDHEN, SYDVKM. The CDR3 reads CASSLKLAGPPRDEQFF. CDR3 DNA: TGTGCCAGCAGTTTAAAGCTAGCGGGCCCCCCGAGGGATGAGCAGTTCTTC.

V usage is TRBV29-1 and J usage is TRBJ2-3; 9 bases line up with TRBD2. The CDR3 is made up of 13 amino acids. Germline values: CDR1 SQVTM, CDR2 ANQGSEA. V was clipped by 4 bases and J by 6 bases; unmatched bases: 5. CDR3 sequence (DNA): TGCAGCGTTGGCGGGGGGGGCGGGGATACGCAGTATTTT. It yields the protein CSVGGGGGDTQYF.

The table lists this clone with a count of one. The chain carries TRBV2 and TRBJ2-5; D not resolved. The CDR3 contains 14 residues. From germline, CDR1 is SNHLY and CDR2 FYNNEI. With 7 bases removed from V and 2 bases from J, the gap between germline ends came to 14 bases. The CDR3 sequence: CASTVMVRQETQYF. DNA for the CDR3: TGTGCCAGCACCGTTATGGTTCGGCAAGAGACCCAGTACTTC. Drawing the rest from reference TRBV2 and TRBJ2-5, the complete variable domain is EPEVTQTPSHQVTQMGQEVILRCVPISNHLYFYWYRQILGQKVEFLVSFYNNEISEKSEIFDDQFSVERPDGSNFTLKIRSTKLEDSAMYFCASTVMVRQETQYFGPGTRLLVL.

The genes are TRBV30 and TRBJ1-1; D ambiguous. Trimming took 0 bases from V and 1 from J, leaving 6 bases between them. This CDR3 comprises 13 residues. Per the germline V gene, CDR1 is GTSNPN and CDR2 is SVGIG (reference sequence). Here the CDR3 reads CAWSVGGNTEAFF. The CDR3, as DNA: TGTGCCTGGAGTGTAGGAGGGAACACTGAAGCTTTCTTT.

The J gene is TRBJ2-5, the V gene TRBV2; unclear D gene. Trimming stripped 3 bases from V and 1 base from J, with 6 bases between. Germline V gives CDR1 SNHLY, CDR2 FYNNEI. This CDR3 is 13 amino acids long. The CDR3 protein is CASSEFIQETQYF. Written as DNA, the CDR3 is TGTGCCAGCAGTGAGTTTATCCAAGAGACCCAGTACTTC.

This clone appeared a single time. CDR3 sequence (DNA): TGTGCCAGCAGTGACAGGTTCTACGAGCAGTACTTC. Protein product: CASSDRFYEQYF. The V call is TRBV6-1, the J call TRBJ2-7; D uncertain. The CDR3 runs to 12 residues. V lost 3 bases, J lost 3 bases, and 6 bases lay in between. Germline V gene data show CDR1 as MNHNS and CDR2 as SASEGT.

Only one count was recorded for this clone. V gene TRBV28 combines with J gene TRBJ1-2, with 8 bases aligning to TRBD1. Unmatched junction bases numbered 10, after V lost 2 bases and J lost 8 bases. The CDR3 has 15 amino acids. Germline lookup yields CDR1 MDHEN and CDR2 SYDVKM. The chain's CDR3 is CASSLGGGRGLGYTF. CDR3 sequence (DNA): TGTGCCAGCAGTTTAGGGGGCGGCAGGGGGCTAGGCTACACCTTC.

The chain recombines TRBV19 with TRBJ1-2; TRBD1 matches at 8 bases. The germline V gene encodes CDR1 LNHDA and CDR2 SQIVND (reference sequence). The CDR3 is 14 residues long. The ends lost 3 bases at V and 8 bases at J; junction bases unmatched: 8. CDR3 sequence: CASSMVIDRGGYTF. CDR3 nucleotides: TGTGCCAGTAGTATGGTTATCGACAGGGGCGGCTACACCTTC.

The chain combines TRBV19 with TRBJ1-1, with D unclear. Germline assignment: CDR1 LNHDA and CDR2 SQIVND (reference sequence). The CDR3 covers 14 residues. V was clipped by 4 bases and J by 1 base, with 10 bases between them. The chain's CDR3 is CASSTRQENTEAFF. The DNA for the CDR3 is TGTGCCAGTAGTACCCGTCAGGAGAACACTGAAGCTTTCTTT.

This CDR3 reads CASSPTSGSSNEQFF. CDR3 bases: TGTGCCAGCAGCCCGACTAGCGGGAGTTCCAATGAGCAGTTCTTC. V is TRBV6-4 and J is TRBJ2-1, with TRBD2 matching 12 bases. The CDR3 is made up of 15 amino acids. CDR1 and CDR2 (germline): MRHNA, SNTAGT. V was pared by 6 bases and J by 6 bases, with 6 bases of the junction left unmatched.

The chain uses TRBV29-1 and TRBJ2-7; a weak D match, TRBD1 (5 bases). The germline V and J ends were trimmed by 1 base and 7 bases, with 23 bases remaining between them. The CDR3 length is 16 residues. Germline lookup yields CDR1 SQVTM and CDR2 ANQGSEA. Here the CDR3 DNA reads TGCAGCGTTGAAGTAGGGGTGGGATATGGTTCGGGTGAGCAGTACTTC. Amino acid sequence: CSVEVGVGYGSGEQYF.

This chain joins TRBV7-9 and TRBJ2-5, with unresolved D. V shed 6 bases and J shed 4 bases, with 15 bases lying between them. In germline, CDR1 is SEHNR, CDR2 FQNEAQ (reference sequence). The CDR3 has 14 amino acids. In nucleotides, the CDR3 is TGTGCCAGCAGGAACACGGGTGGTGGAGAGACCCAGTACTTC. As protein: CASRNTGGGETQYF.

The CDR3 bases are TGTGCCAGCAGTTTGGGGACAGCATACAATGAGCAGTTCTTC. It is translated as CASSLGTAYNEQFF. V usage is TRBV28 and J usage is TRBJ2-1, with TRBD1 matching over 7 bases. V lost 3 bases, J lost 4 bases, and 3 bases stayed unmatched. The germline gives CDR1 MDHEN, CDR2 SYDVKM. The CDR3 sequence is 14 residues long.

CDR3 sequence reads: CASSVRGAGEKLFF. CDR3 nucleotide sequence: TGTGCCAGCAGCGTCCGGGGAGCGGGGGAAAAACTGTTTTTT. The chain links TRBV9 to TRBJ1-4; no definite D call. There are 14 residues in the CDR3. CDR1 SGDLS and CDR2 YYNGEE come from the germline V gene. The V end lost 2 bases, the J end lost 8 bases, and 13 bases lay between the germline ends.

This chain joins TRBV7-2 and TRBJ2-3, with 7 nucleotides matching TRBD2. V gave up 5 bases and J gave up 4 bases; unmatched junction bases: 9. Germline CDR1 reads SGHTA; CDR2 reads FQGNSA. This CDR3 has 15 residues. CDR3 amino acids: CASSPIVGRADTQYF. Here the CDR3 DNA reads TGTGCCAGCAGCCCTATAGTGGGGAGGGCAGATACGCAGTATTTT. The full variable domain, its missing parts supplied by reference TRBV7-2 and TRBJ2-3, is GAGVSQSPSNKVTEKGKDVELRCDPISGHTALYWYRQSLGQGLEFLIYFQGNSAPDKSGLPSDRFSAERTGGSVSTLTIQRTQQEDSAVYLCASSPIVGRADTQYFGPGTRLTVL.

The chain joins TRBV4-2 to TRBJ1-3; D is possibly TRBD1 (5 bases). CDR1 LGHNA and CDR2 YNFKEQ come from the germline V gene. This CDR3 is built from 16 residues. V lost 2 bases and J lost 8, with 19 bases in between. The CDR3 nucleotides read TGTGCCAGCAGCCAACAAACCGGGACTGGAGGGTACACCATATATTTT. It specifies CASSQQTGTGGYTIYF.

V usage is TRBV14 and J usage is TRBJ2-1; TRBD2 matches 7 bases. The CDR3 spans 15 residues. With V trimmed by 2 bases and J by 5 bases, 6 bases remained unmatched. Per germline, CDR1 SGHDN and CDR2 FVKESK. CDR3 loop: CASSQPGGPDNEQFF. The CDR3 DNA sequence: TGTGCCAGCAGCCAACCGGGAGGCCCCGACAATGAGCAGTTCTTC. The full variable domain, in which reference TRBV14 and TRBJ2-1 provide the parts outside the CDR3, is EAGVTQFPSHSVIEKGQTVTLRCDPISGHDNLYWYRRVMGKEIKFLLHFVKESKQDESGMPNNRFLAERTGGTYSTLKVQPAELEDSGVYFCASSQPGGPDNEQFFGPGTRLTVL.